This record covers a single T cell receptor (beta chain). No antigen is known for it. The data are from a study of cytomegalovirus exposure and HLA in healthy donors. Trimming took 1 base from V and 0 from J, leaving 13 bases between them. Germline V gives CDR1 SNHLY, CDR2 FYNNEI. This CDR3 is built from 17 residues. Points from the study as a whole: The majority of TCR sequences were rare, yet some public TCRs appeared in many donors.

The PCR had 60 Vbeta and 13 Jbeta primers. Some clones are missing from TCRdb's copy, which holds only in-frame ones; the method was immunoSEQ multiplex PCR. The sample table includes roughly 190,000 clones. This TCR was sampled from a man under 40 in good health and CMV-seronegative. V usage is TRBV2 and J usage is TRBJ1-3; D gene uncertain. Sequenced sample: PBMCs. The CDR3 loop reads CASSEVSPEYSGNTIYF. In nucleotides, the CDR3 is TGTGCCAGCAGTGAAGTATCCCCAGAATACTCTGGAAACACCATATATTTT.